These 3 T cell receptor beta chains were all obtained from the same sample, sequenced in a study of cytomegalovirus exposure and HLA in healthy donors. The primer mix had 60 Vbeta and 13 Jbeta primers. The method was immunoSEQ multiplex PCR; TCRdb's version includes in-frame clones alone and lacks a portion of them. The sample carries about 180,000 clones, 76% recorded once. Sample: PBMCs. Receptor source: a man between 18 and 35 years old in good health and CMV-seronegative.

This clone has a single count. The chain links TRBV2 to TRBJ1-6, with D perhaps matching TRBD1 (6 bases). Germline CDR1 reads SNHLY; CDR2 reads FYNNEI. Trimming removed 3 bases at V and 10 bases at J, with 22 bases between. The CDR3 contains 17 residues. CDR3 protein: CASSDDSGGPRRSPLHF. CDR3 DNA: TGTGCCAGCAGTGATGATAGCGGGGGGCCCAGACGGTCACCCCTCCACTTT.

A remark on this clone: The identical CDR3 is also encoded by other nucleotide sequences in the sample. This chain joins TRBV28 and TRBJ1-2; no reliable D call. The CDR3 runs to 13 residues. The germline CDR1 and CDR2 sequences are MDHEN and SYDVKM. Trimming pared 3 bases from V and 5 bases from J, leaving 10 bases between. The CDR3 protein is CASSFRRSYGYTF. The CDR3 nucleotides are TGTGCCAGCAGTTTTAGGCGGTCTTATGGCTACACCTTC.

The V and J genes are TRBV10-3 and TRBJ1-4; no firm D call. Germline V CDR1 and CDR2: ENHRY, SYGVKD. The CDR3 is 17 residues long. V was shortened by 0 bases and J by 2 bases, with 13 bases between the two germline ends. The CDR3 DNA reads TGTGCCATCAGTGAGTCGAACGGTTCCCGGACTAATGAAAAACTGTTTTTT. Amino acid sequence: CAISESNGSRTNEKLFF.